These 18 T cell receptor beta chains share one sample of origin, sequenced in a study of a mutant IDH1 vaccine in newly diagnosed glioma. Sequenced by immunoSEQ multiplex PCR; TCRdb stores in-frame clones only, minus some. The table includes 60,000 to 75,000 clones, approximately 85% detected once. Time point given: baseline, week 1 (first vaccination visit). Treatment noted: pre-vaccination baseline after standard-of-care therapy. Sequencing was performed on PBMCs, taken from a glioma patient treated with radiotherapy, temozolomide or both. The receptors originated from a man between 45 and 60 years old with glioma.

This chain joins TRBV5-6 and TRBJ2-3; D uncertain. Trimming pared 0 bases from V and 2 bases from J, leaving 4 bases between. Looked up from germline, CDR1 is SGHDT and CDR2 is YYEEEE. This CDR3 is 13 amino acids long. CDR3 protein: CASSLGNTDTQYF. CDR3 DNA sequence: TGTGCCAGCAGCTTGGGTAACACAGATACGCAGTATTTT.

The CDR3 region has the DNA TGTGCCAGCAGCTTAGCGAGAAATAGCAATCAGCCCCAGCATTTT. Translation gives CASSLARNSNQPQHF. The chain is built from TRBV7-8 and TRBJ1-5; unclear D gene. The CDR3 runs 15 residues. The V gene's germline CDR1 is SGHVS and CDR2 FQNEAQ. Trimming took 0 bases from V and 0 from J, leaving 6 bases between them.

This clone was seen only a few times. This chain joins TRBV5-5 and TRBJ2-5, with 8 bases aligning to TRBD2. The CDR3 is 14 residues long. Germline V CDR1 and CDR2: SGHKS, YYEKEE (reference sequence). The J segment lost 5 bases and the V segment lost 4 bases, leaving 7 bases of the junction unmatched. The CDR3 region is CASSPGTRRETQYF. The CDR3 coding sequence is TGTGCCAGCAGCCCGGGGACTAGACGGGAGACCCAGTACTTC.

This chain connects TRBV5-4 to TRBJ2-5, with D possibly being TRBD1 (6 bases). The CDR3 length is 14 residues. V gave up 3 bases and J gave up 1 base, with 10 bases separating them. Germline V CDR1 and CDR2: SGHNT, YYREEE (reference sequence). CDR3 in DNA: TGTGCCAGCAGCTCCTCAGGGGCCCAAGAGACCCAGTACTTC. Translating it yields CASSSSGAQETQYF.

The table lists this clone with a count of one. The CDR3 coding sequence is TGTGCCAGTGGCCCGGGACTAGCCCTCCTATCGAACACCGGGGAGCTGTTTTTT. It specifies CASGPGLALLSNTGELFF. The V call is TRBV19, the J call TRBJ2-2; 9 bases fit TRBD2. The junction had 13 bases not matched to a gene; V was cut back by 8 bases and J by 0 bases. Germline lookup yields CDR1 LNHDA and CDR2 SQIVND (reference sequence). The CDR3 totals 18 residues.

The chain joins TRBV5-6 to TRBJ2-1; the match to TRBD2 covers 10 bases. This CDR3 spans 16 amino acids. Trimming cost V 4 bases and J 3 bases; bases outside gene matches: 7. Germline V lookup: CDR1 SGHDT, CDR2 YYEEEE. CDR3 DNA: TGTGCCAGCAGCCACAGACGGACTAGCGGCTACAATGAGCAGTTCTTC. Encoded protein: CASSHRRTSGYNEQFF. Variable domain in full (rest from reference TRBV5-6 and TRBJ2-1): DAGVTQSPTHLIKTRGQQVTLRCSPKSGHDTVSWYQQALGQGPQFIFQYYEEEERQRGNFPDRFSGHQFPNYSSELNVNALLLGDSALYLCASSHRRTSGYNEQFFGPGTRLTVL.

The V and J genes are TRBV5-1 and TRBJ1-1; D is ambiguous. The germline V gene has CDR1 SGHRS and CDR2 YFSETQ. The V gene lost 4 bases and the J gene lost 0 bases, with 13 bases spanning the gap. The CDR3 covers 15 residues. The CDR3 spells CASSITSSMNTEAFF. The CDR3 nucleotides are TGCGCCAGCAGCATTACAAGTTCGATGAACACTGAAGCTTTCTTT.

The V and J genes are TRBV27 and TRBJ2-1, with 11 bases matching TRBD2. Germline CDR1 and CDR2: MNHEY and SMNVEV (reference sequence). This CDR3 is 16 amino acids long. V was pared by 6 bases and J by 2 bases, with 6 bases of the junction left unmatched. DNA of the CDR3: TGTGCCAGCAGACTAGCGGGGGAAAATACCTACAATGAGCAGTTCTTC. This encodes CASRLAGENTYNEQFF.

In this sample, this clone turned up a few times. The genes are TRBV28 and TRBJ1-5; no clear D gene. The CDR3 length is 15 residues. V lost 7 bases and J 6 bases, leaving 19 bases between the germline ends. Per the germline V gene, CDR1 is MDHEN and CDR2 is SYDVKM. The CDR3 loop is CASTLDIDSFQPQHF. The DNA for the CDR3 is TGTGCCAGCACCCTCGACATCGACTCCTTTCAGCCCCAGCATTTT.

The chain has TRBV29-1 and TRBJ2-7; 8 nucleotides agree with TRBD2. The germline gives CDR1 SQVTM, CDR2 ANQGSEA. V dropped 7 bases and J dropped 5; count of bases not matched to a gene: 7. The CDR3 has 12 residues. The CDR3 DNA reads TGCAGCGGTAGCGGGACCTCTAACGAGCAGTACTTC. Protein sequence: CSGSGTSNEQYF.

This chain links TRBV9 with TRBJ2-1; 13 bases are shared with TRBD2. Per the germline V gene, CDR1 is SGDLS and CDR2 is YYNGEE. V shed 4 bases and J 8 bases; nucleotides not matched to a gene: 6. The length of the CDR3 is 15 residues. CDR3 residues: CASSPWTSGGDEQFF. CDR3 DNA sequence: TGTGCCAGCAGCCCTTGGACTAGCGGGGGCGATGAGCAGTTCTTC. The complete variable domain, with remaining parts taken from reference TRBV9 and TRBJ2-1, reads DSGVTQTPKHLITATGQRVTLRCSPRSGDLSVYWYQQSLDQGLQFLIQYYNGEERAKGNILERFSAQQFPDLHSELNLSSLELGDSALYFCASSPWTSGGDEQFFGPGTRLTVL.

This clone appeared a few times. The rearrangement uses TRBV4-1 and TRBJ1-2, with unresolved D. The CDR3 is 14 amino acids. With 0 bases removed from V and 4 bases from J, the gap between germline ends came to 9 bases. Germline CDR1 reads MGHRA; CDR2 reads YSYEKL. CDR3 bases: TGCGCCAGCAGCCAAGATCCCGGACCCTATGGCTACACCTTC. Its protein product is CASSQDPGPYGYTF.

This clone was seen a single time. The V call is TRBV19, the J call TRBJ2-7; D possibly corresponds to TRBD1 (6 bases). CDR3 size: 13 residues. The V end was cut by 10 bases, the J end by 1 base, with 14 bases between. CDR1 is LNHDA, CDR2 SQIVND, per germline (reference sequence). This CDR3 is CATADRLSYEQYF. The CDR3 nucleotides read TGTGCCACCGCGGACAGATTGTCCTACGAGCAGTACTTC.

The V and J genes are TRBV5-1 and TRBJ2-5; 10 bases map to TRBD2. CDR3 size: 14 residues. The germline CDR1 and CDR2 sequences are SGHRS and YFSETQ. The V segment lost 4 bases and the J segment 5 bases; nucleotides outside the gene matches: 5. CDR3 sequence reads: CASSRLAGDETQYF. CDR3 sequence (DNA): TGCGCCAGCAGCCGTCTAGCGGGGGATGAGACCCAGTACTTC.

CDR3: CASSPALFINSPLHF. CDR3 nucleotides: TGTGCCAGCAGTCCCGCACTATTCATTAATTCACCCCTCCACTTT. The gene calls are TRBV6-5 and TRBJ1-6; D call uncertain. The germline CDR1 and CDR2 sequences are MNHEY and SVGAGI. Trimming pared 5 bases from V and 6 bases from J, leaving 14 bases between. The CDR3 is 15 amino acids.

V usage is TRBV6-5 and J usage is TRBJ2-2; 10 bases line up with TRBD1. Germline CDR1 is MNHEY and CDR2 is SVGAGI. V was clipped by 6 bases and J by 6 bases; unmatched bases: 7. The CDR3 runs to 15 residues. CDR3 loop: CASSLSGTGAGELFF. For the CDR3, the DNA is TGTGCCAGCAGCCTCTCCGGGACAGGGGCCGGGGAGCTGTTTTTT.

The chain couples TRBV29-1 to TRBJ2-7; TRBD1 matches at 10 bases. Per germline, CDR1 SQVTM and CDR2 ANQGSEA. V lost 5 bases, J lost 4 bases, and 5 bases stayed unmatched. This CDR3 contains 13 residues. CDR3 residues: CSVSGQGGYEQYF. CDR3 in DNA: TGCAGCGTTAGCGGACAGGGGGGGTACGAGCAGTACTTC.

The chain links TRBV27 to TRBJ1-1; no clear D. Trimming left V 4 bases short and J 1 base short, with 10 bases between. Germline loops: CDR1 MNHEY, CDR2 SMNVEV (reference sequence). The CDR3 sequence is 14 residues long. The CDR3 protein is CASSSDLGNTEAFF. The CDR3 DNA follows: TGTGCCAGCAGTTCGGACCTAGGGAACACTGAAGCTTTCTTT.